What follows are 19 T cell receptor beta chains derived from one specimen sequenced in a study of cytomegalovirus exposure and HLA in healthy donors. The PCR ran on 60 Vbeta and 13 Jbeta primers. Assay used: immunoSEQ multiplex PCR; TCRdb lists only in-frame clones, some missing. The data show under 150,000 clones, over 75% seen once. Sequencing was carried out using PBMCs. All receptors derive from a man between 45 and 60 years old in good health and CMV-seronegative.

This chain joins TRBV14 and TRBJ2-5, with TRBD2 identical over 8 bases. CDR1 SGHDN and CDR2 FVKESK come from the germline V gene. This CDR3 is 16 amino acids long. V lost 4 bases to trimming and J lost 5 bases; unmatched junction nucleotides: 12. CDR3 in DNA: TGTGCCAGCAGCCCCCGGACTAGCTCCTCCCGTGAGACCCAGTACTTC. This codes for CASSPRTSSSRETQYF.

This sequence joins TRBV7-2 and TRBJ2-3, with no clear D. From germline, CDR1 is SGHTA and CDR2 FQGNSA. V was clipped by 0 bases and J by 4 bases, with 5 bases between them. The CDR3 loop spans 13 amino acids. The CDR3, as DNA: TGTGCCAGCAGCTTAGCTAGTGCAGATACGCAGTATTTT. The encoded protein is CASSLASADTQYF.

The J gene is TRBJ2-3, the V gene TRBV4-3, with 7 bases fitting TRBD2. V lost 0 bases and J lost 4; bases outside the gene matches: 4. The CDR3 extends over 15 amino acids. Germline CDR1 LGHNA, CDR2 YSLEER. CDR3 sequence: CASSQELAAADTQYF. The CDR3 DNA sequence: TGCGCCAGCAGCCAAGAGCTAGCGGCTGCAGATACGCAGTATTTT.

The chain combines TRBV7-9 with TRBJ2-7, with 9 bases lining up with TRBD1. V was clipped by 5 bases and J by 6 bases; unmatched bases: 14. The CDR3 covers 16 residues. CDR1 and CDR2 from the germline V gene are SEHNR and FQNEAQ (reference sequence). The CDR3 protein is CASSPPSGTGSLEQYF. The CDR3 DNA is TGTGCCAGCAGCCCTCCTTCCGGGACAGGGAGCCTCGAGCAGTACTTC. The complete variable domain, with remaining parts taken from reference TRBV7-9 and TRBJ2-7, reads DTGVSQNPRHKITKRGQNVTFRCDPISEHNRLYWYRQTLGQGPEFLTYFQNEAQLEKSRLLSDRFSAERPKGSFSTLEIQRTEQGDSAMYLCASSPPSGTGSLEQYFGPGTRLTVT.

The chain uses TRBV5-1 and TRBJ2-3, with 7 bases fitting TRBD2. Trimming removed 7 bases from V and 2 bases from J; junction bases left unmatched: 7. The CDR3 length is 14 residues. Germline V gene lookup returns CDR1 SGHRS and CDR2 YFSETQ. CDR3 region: CASAGRGDTDTQYF. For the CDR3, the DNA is TGCGCCAGCGCGGGGAGGGGAGACACAGATACGCAGTATTTT.

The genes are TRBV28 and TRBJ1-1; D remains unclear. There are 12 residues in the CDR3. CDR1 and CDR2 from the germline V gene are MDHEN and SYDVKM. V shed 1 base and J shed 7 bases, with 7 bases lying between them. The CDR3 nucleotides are TGTGCCAGCAGTTTATTGTCGGGTGAAGCTTTCTTT. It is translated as CASSLLSGEAFF.

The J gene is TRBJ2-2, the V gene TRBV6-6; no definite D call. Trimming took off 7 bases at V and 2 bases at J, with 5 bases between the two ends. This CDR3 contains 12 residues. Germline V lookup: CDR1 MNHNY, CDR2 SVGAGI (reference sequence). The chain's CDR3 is CASNRNTGELFF. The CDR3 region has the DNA TGTGCCAGCAATCGTAACACCGGGGAGCTGTTTTTT.

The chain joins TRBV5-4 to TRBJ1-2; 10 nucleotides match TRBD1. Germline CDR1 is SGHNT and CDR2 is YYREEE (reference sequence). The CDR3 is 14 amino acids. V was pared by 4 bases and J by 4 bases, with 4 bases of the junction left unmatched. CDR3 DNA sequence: TGTGCCAGCAGCCCCCGGGACAGGGGCTATGGCTACACCTTC. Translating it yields CASSPRDRGYGYTF.

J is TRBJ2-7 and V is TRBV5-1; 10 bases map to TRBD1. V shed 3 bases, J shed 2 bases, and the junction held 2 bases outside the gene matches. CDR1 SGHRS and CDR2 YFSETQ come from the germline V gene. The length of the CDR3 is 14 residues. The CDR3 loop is CASSSGQGAYEQYF. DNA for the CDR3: TGCGCCAGCAGCTCAGGACAGGGGGCCTACGAGCAGTACTTC.

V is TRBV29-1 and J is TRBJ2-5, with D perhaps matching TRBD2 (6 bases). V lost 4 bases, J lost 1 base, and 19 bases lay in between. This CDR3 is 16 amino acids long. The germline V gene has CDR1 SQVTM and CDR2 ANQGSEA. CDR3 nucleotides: TGCAGCGTTGGGGTTGCGGAGGGACGGGTCCAAGAGACCCAGTACTTC. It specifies CSVGVAEGRVQETQYF.

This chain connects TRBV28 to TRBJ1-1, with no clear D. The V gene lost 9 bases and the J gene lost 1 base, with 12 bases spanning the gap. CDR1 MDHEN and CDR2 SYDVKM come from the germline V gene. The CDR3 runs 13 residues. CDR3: CASSIAGNTEAFF. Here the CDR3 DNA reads TGTGCCAGTTCTATAGCCGGGAACACTGAAGCTTTCTTT.

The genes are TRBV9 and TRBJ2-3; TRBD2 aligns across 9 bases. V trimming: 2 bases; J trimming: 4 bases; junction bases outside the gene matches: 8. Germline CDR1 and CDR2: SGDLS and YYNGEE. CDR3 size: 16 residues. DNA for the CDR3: TGTGCCAGCAGCGTCGCGGGGGGGGACAGCCCAGATACGCAGTATTTT. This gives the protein CASSVAGGDSPDTQYF.

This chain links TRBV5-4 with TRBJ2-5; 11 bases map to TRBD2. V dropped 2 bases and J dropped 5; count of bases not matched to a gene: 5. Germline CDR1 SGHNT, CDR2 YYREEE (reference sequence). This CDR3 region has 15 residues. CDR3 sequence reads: CASSLGSGRDETQYF. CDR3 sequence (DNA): TGTGCCAGCAGCTTAGGTAGCGGGAGGGACGAGACCCAGTACTTC. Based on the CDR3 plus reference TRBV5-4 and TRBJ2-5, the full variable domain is ETGVTQSPTHLIKTRGQQVTLRCSSQSGHNTVSWYQQALGQGPQFIFQYYREEENGRGNFPPRFSGLQFPNYSSELNVNALELDDSALYLCASSLGSGRDETQYFGPGTRLLVL.

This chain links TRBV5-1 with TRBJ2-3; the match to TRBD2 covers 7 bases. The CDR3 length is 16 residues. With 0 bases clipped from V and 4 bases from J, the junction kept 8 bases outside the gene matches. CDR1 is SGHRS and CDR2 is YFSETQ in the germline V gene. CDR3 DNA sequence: TGCGCCAGCAGCTTGGAACACGGCGCGGGGGCAGATACGCAGTATTTT. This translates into CASSLEHGAGADTQYF.

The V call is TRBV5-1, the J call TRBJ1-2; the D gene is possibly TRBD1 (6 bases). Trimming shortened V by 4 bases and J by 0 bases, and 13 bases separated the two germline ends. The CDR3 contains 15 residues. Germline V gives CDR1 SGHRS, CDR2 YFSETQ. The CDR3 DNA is TGCGCCAGCAGCCTACAGGGCGCTGCTAACTATGGCTACACCTTC. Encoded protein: CASSLQGAANYGYTF.

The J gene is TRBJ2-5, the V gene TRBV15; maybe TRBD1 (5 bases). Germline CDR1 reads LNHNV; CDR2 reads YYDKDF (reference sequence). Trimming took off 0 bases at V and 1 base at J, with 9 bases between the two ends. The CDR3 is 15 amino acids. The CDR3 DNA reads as TGTGCCACCAGCAGAGATCGGACAACCCAAGAGACCCAGTACTTC. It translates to CATSRDRTTQETQYF.

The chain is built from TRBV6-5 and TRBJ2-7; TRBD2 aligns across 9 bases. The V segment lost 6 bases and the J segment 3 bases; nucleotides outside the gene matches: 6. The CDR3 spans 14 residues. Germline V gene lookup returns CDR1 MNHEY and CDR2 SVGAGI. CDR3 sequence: CASRRLAARYEQYF. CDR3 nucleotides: TGTGCCAGCAGACGACTAGCGGCCCGCTACGAGCAGTACTTC.

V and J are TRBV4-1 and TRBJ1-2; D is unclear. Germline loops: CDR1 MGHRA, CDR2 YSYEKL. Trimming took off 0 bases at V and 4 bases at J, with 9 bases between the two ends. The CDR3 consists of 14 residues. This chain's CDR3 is CASSQDQDRYGYTF. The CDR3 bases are TGCGCCAGCAGCCAAGATCAGGATCGCTATGGCTACACCTTC.

As DNA, the CDR3 is TGTGCCAGTAGTACCCCCGGGTCCTCCGCCTACGAGCAGTACTTC. Translating gives CASSTPGSSAYEQYF. The chain joins TRBV19 to TRBJ2-7; D remains ambiguous. This CDR3 is built from 15 residues. Trimming removed 4 bases at V and 2 bases at J, with 15 bases between. Looked up from germline, CDR1 is LNHDA and CDR2 is SQIVND (reference sequence).